Listed below are T cell receptor beta chains from one sample, sequenced in a study of blood T cells in healthy people across ages. TCRdb analysed the 5' RACE reads with MiXCR anew, one entry per CDR3 protein. The sample holds 720,000 or so distinct CDR3 sequences, 40% to 50% seen once. The material sequenced was blood. All receptors derive from a man older than 75 in good health. The CDR3 runs from the conserved cysteine through the conserved F or W. The D gene is left open where the match is weak. Not every row has a clone size; where given, it reads once, few, many or a size class.

J gene: TRBJ1-2
V gene: TRBV7-2
clone size: -
D gene: TRBD1
CDR3 DNA: TGTGCCAGCAGCCCCCCGCCCGGGACAGGGGCTGCCGGCTACACCTTC
CDR3 protein: CASSPPPGTGAAGYTF

J gene: TRBJ2-5
V gene: TRBV6-2/TRBV6-3
clone size: few
D gene: -
CDR3 DNA: TGTGCCAGCATAAGGACGGGGGAGCCCCAAGAGACCCAGTACTTC
CDR3 protein: CASIRTGEPQETQYF

J gene: TRBJ2-2
V gene: TRBV12-3/TRBV12-4
clone size: -
D gene: -
CDR3 DNA: TGTGCCAACATCCTCGGACTACACAACACCGGGGAGCTGTTTTTT
CDR3 protein: CANILGLHNTGELFF

J gene: TRBJ2-7
V gene: TRBV3-1
clone size: -
D gene: -
CDR3 DNA: TGTGCCAGCAGCCAAGTAGGACGCAGACACGAGCAGTACTTC
CDR3 protein: CASSQVGRRHEQYF

J gene: TRBJ1-5
V gene: TRBV11-2
clone size: -
D gene: -
CDR3 DNA: TGTGCCAGCAGTAATTCCGGGGGGAATAGCAATCAGCCCCAGCATTTT
CDR3 protein: CASSNSGGNSNQPQHF

J gene: TRBJ2-5
V gene: TRBV7-2
clone size: -
D gene: TRBD1
CDR3 DNA: TGTGCCAGCAGCTCGGGGACAGGGGGGACCCAGTACTTC
CDR3 protein: CASSSGTGGTQYF

J gene: TRBJ2-3
V gene: TRBV20-1
clone size: -
D gene: TRBD2
CDR3 DNA: TGCAGTGCTAGCGGGACTAGCGGGAGACGTACAGATACGCAGTATTTT
CDR3 protein: CSASGTSGRRTDTQYF

J gene: TRBJ2-1
V gene: TRBV6-1
clone size: -
D gene: -
CDR3 DNA: TGTGCCAGCAGTGAAATGAGGACGGTCAATGAGCAGTTCTTC
CDR3 protein: CASSEMRTVNEQFF

J gene: TRBJ1-1
V gene: TRBV7-9
clone size: -
D gene: -
CDR3 DNA: TGTGCCAGCAGCCCCAAAGTATTTGGGGATGAAGCTTTCTTT
CDR3 protein: CASSPKVFGDEAFF

J gene: TRBJ2-5
V gene: TRBV14
clone size: few
D gene: -
CDR3 DNA: TGTGCCAGCAGCCAAGGTTCTCACCGGGAGACCCAGTACTTC
CDR3 protein: CASSQGSHRETQYF

J gene: TRBJ2-1
V gene: TRBV6-1
clone size: -
D gene: TRBD2
CDR3 DNA: TGTGCCAGCAGAGACTACCGACTAGCGGGTGGGGGGAATGAGCAGTTCTTC
CDR3 protein: CASRDYRLAGGGNEQFF

J gene: TRBJ2-7
V gene: TRBV6-2/TRBV6-3
clone size: -
D gene: TRBD2
CDR3 DNA: TGTGCCAGCCTCGGGACTAGCGGACCTTCCTACGAGCAGTACTTC
CDR3 protein: CASLGTSGPSYEQYF

J gene: TRBJ2-5
V gene: TRBV12-3/TRBV12-4
clone size: -
D gene: -
CDR3 DNA: TGTGCCAGCGGTTTAGGACAGAACCAAGAGACCCAGTACTTC
CDR3 protein: CASGLGQNQETQYF

J gene: TRBJ2-7
V gene: TRBV11-2
clone size: -
D gene: TRBD2
CDR3 DNA: TGTGCCAGCAGCTTAGTGGCCGGCGGGGGGGCATATGAGCAGTACTTC
CDR3 protein: CASSLVAGGGAYEQYF

J gene: TRBJ2-3
V gene: TRBV20-1
clone size: once
D gene: TRBD1
CDR3 DNA: TGCAGTGCTGCCCGGGACAGGGGGCTGACAGATACGCAGTATTTT
CDR3 protein: CSAARDRGLTDTQYF

J gene: TRBJ2-1
V gene: TRBV12-3/TRBV12-4
clone size: -
D gene: TRBD2
CDR3 DNA: TGTGCCAGCAGTTTCCGACTAGCGGGAGGCCAAAATGAGCAGTTCTTC
CDR3 protein: CASSFRLAGGQNEQFF

J gene: TRBJ2-7
V gene: TRBV11-2
clone size: many
D gene: -
CDR3 DNA: TGTGCCAGCAGATCCCCGGGACTCACTCCCTACGAGCAGTACTTC
CDR3 protein: CASRSPGLTPYEQYF

J gene: TRBJ1-4
V gene: TRBV3-1
clone size: -
D gene: -
CDR3 DNA: TGTGCCAGCAGCGGCCTTGGGGCCCGGGAAAAACTGTTTTTT
CDR3 protein: CASSGLGAREKLFF

J gene: TRBJ2-2
V gene: TRBV11-3
clone size: -
D gene: TRBD1
CDR3 DNA: TGTGCCAGCAGCCCCGGACAGGGGGCGGACACCGGGGAGCTGTTTTTT
CDR3 protein: CASSPGQGADTGELFF

J gene: TRBJ2-2
V gene: TRBV15
clone size: -
D gene: TRBD2
CDR3 DNA: TGTGCCACCAGACGGGAGGGTGTGTCCGGGGAGCTGTTTTTT
CDR3 protein: CATRREGVSGELFF

J gene: TRBJ2-3
V gene: TRBV7-3
clone size: -
D gene: -
CDR3 DNA: TGTGCCAGCAGCACCGAGCCGGGACCCGCCTCAGATACGCAGTATTTT
CDR3 protein: CASSTEPGPASDTQYF

J gene: TRBJ2-1
V gene: TRBV13
clone size: -
D gene: TRBD2
CDR3 DNA: TGTGCCAGCAGCCTACGGACTAGCTTCAATGAGCAGTTCTTC
CDR3 protein: CASSLRTSFNEQFF

J gene: TRBJ2-7
V gene: TRBV18
clone size: -
D gene: -
CDR3 DNA: TGTGCCAGCTCACCACAACCAGCGCGGAGCTCCTACGAGCAGTACTTC
CDR3 protein: CASSPQPARSSYEQYF

J gene: TRBJ1-6
V gene: TRBV12-3/TRBV12-4
clone size: -
D gene: -
CDR3 DNA: TGTGCCAGCAGCCCCGCCGAGACACGGAATTCACCCCTCCACTTT
CDR3 protein: CASSPAETRNSPLHF

J gene: TRBJ2-3
V gene: TRBV7-8
clone size: -
D gene: -
CDR3 DNA: TGTGCCAGCAGCTTAGCGCGGCTTGCTGAGGGTACGCAGTATTTT
CDR3 protein: CASSLARLAEGTQYF

J gene: TRBJ1-1
V gene: TRBV28
clone size: few
D gene: -
CDR3 DNA: TGTGCCAGCAGCCGGCGGGGGGGAGTTACTGAAGCTTTCTTT
CDR3 protein: CASSRRGGVTEAFF

J gene: TRBJ2-7
V gene: TRBV13
clone size: -
D gene: -
CDR3 DNA: TGTGCCAGCAGCTTCCGACAGATCTCCTACGAGCAGTACTTC
CDR3 protein: CASSFRQISYEQYF

J gene: TRBJ2-5
V gene: TRBV7-7
clone size: -
D gene: TRBD2
CDR3 DNA: TGTGCCAGCAGCGATACTAGCGGGCCTACGGCCCAGTACTTC
CDR3 protein: CASSDTSGPTAQYF

J gene: TRBJ2-1
V gene: TRBV12-3/TRBV12-4
clone size: -
D gene: TRBD2
CDR3 DNA: TGTGCCAGCAGTCGCGGACTAGCACTGGATGAGCAGTTCTTC
CDR3 protein: CASSRGLALDEQFF

J gene: TRBJ2-1
V gene: TRBV20-1
clone size: -
D gene: TRBD2
CDR3 DNA: TGCAGTGCCGACGAGACTAGCGGATACAATGAGCAGTTCTTC
CDR3 protein: CSADETSGYNEQFF

J gene: TRBJ2-1
V gene: TRBV5-1
clone size: -
D gene: TRBD2
CDR3 DNA: TGCGCCAGCACGGGAGGGTCTAGCGGGGGTGTGTTATACAATGAGCAGTTCTTC
CDR3 protein: CASTGGSSGGVLYNEQFF

J gene: TRBJ1-2
V gene: TRBV28
clone size: -
D gene: -
CDR3 DNA: TGTGCCAGCAGGTGGACCGCCACTAACTATGGCTACACCTTC
CDR3 protein: CASRWTATNYGYTF

J gene: TRBJ1-2
V gene: TRBV12-3/TRBV12-4
clone size: once
D gene: TRBD1
CDR3 DNA: TGTGCCAGCAGTTCAGACAGGGACTTTGGCTACACCTTC
CDR3 protein: CASSSDRDFGYTF

J gene: TRBJ2-5
V gene: TRBV9
clone size: -
D gene: -
CDR3 DNA: TGTGCCAGCAGCGTAGAACCGGGGCCCCGCGAGACCCAGTACTTC
CDR3 protein: CASSVEPGPRETQYF

J gene: TRBJ2-7
V gene: TRBV20-1
clone size: -
D gene: -
CDR3 DNA: TGCAGTGCTAGGGCCGAATCCTACGAGCAGTACTTC
CDR3 protein: CSARAESYEQYF